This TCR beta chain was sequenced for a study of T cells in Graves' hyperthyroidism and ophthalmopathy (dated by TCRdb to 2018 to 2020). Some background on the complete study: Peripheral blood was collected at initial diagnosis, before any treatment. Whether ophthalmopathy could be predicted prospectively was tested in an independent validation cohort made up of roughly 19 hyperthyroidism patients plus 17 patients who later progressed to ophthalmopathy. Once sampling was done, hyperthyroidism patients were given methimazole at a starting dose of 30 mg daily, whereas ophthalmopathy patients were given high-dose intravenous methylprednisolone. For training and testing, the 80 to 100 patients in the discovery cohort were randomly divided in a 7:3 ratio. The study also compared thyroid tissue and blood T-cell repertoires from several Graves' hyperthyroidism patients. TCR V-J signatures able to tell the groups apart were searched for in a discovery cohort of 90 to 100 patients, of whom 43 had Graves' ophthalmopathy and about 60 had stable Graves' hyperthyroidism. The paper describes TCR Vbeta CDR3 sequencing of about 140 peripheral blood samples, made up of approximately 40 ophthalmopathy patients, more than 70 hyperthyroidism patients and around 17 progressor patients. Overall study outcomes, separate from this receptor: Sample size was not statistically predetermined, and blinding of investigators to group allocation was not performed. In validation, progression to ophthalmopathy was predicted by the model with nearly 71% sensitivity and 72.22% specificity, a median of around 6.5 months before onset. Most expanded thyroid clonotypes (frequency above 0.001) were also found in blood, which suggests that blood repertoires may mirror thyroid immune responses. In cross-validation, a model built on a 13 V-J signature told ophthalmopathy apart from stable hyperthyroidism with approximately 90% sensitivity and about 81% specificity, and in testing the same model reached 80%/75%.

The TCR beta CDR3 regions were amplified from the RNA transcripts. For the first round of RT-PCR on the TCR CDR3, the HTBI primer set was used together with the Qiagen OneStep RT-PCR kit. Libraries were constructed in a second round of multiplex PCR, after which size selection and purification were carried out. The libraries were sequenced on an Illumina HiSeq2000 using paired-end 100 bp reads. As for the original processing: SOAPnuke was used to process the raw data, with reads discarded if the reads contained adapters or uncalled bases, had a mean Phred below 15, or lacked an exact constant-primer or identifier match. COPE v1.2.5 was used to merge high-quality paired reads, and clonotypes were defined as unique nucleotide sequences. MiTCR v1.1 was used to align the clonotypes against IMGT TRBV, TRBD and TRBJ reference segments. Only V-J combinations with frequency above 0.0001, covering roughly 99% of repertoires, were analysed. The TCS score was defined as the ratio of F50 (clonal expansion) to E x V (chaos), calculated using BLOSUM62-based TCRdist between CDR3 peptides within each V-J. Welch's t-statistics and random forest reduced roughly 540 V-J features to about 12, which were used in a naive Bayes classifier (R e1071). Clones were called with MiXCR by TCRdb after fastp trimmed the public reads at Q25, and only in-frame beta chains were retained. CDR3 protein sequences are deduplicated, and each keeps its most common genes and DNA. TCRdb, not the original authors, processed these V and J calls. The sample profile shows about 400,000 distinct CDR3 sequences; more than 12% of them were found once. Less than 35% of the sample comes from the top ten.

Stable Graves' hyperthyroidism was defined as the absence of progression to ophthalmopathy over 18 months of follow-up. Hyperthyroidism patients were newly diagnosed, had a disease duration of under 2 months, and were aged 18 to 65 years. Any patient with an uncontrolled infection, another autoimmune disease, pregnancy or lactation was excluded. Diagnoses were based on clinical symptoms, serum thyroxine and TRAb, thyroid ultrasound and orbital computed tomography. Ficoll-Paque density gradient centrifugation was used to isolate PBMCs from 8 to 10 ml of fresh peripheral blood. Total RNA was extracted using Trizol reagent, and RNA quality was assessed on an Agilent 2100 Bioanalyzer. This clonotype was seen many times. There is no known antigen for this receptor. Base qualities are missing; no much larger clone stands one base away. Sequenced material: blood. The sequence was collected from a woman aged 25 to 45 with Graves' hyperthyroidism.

The CDR3 protein is CASSYRAPMSGSSYEQYF. Read as DNA, the sequence is TGTGCCAGCAGTTACAGGGCGCCGATGTCAGGGAGCTCCTACGAGCAGTACTTC. The receptor chain draws on TRBV6-5 and TRBJ2-7, with the D gene tentatively TRBD1 or TRBD2, based on 5 matching bases in each. Taken from the germline V gene, the CDR1 and CDR2 loops are MNHEY and SVGAGI. Trimming takes 2 bases from V and 0 bases from J, and the germline ends sit 20 bases apart. The CDR3 covers 18 residues, taking in both the cysteine and the phenylalanine. Just the 54-base CDR3 DNA is kept, in frame starting at base 1.